This T cell receptor (beta chain) was retrieved from a study of T-cell reconstitution after alpha-beta-depleted transplantation in children. This clonotype occurred many times. The CDR3 length is 14 residues. V lost 6 bases and J 1 base, leaving 12 bases between the germline ends. The TCRbeta library was prepared with unique molecular identifiers. TCRdb re-analysed the PCR reads in MiXCR, keeping a single row per CDR3 protein. Among more than 150,000 distinct CDR3 sequences listed, roughly 15% were seen once. The material sequenced was PBMCs from the stem cell graft donor, taken from the stem cell graft. This rearrangement joins TRBV12-3 or TRBV12-4 to TRBJ2-5; either TRBD1 or TRBD2 may supply D (5 bases each). The receptor comes from a human donor who donated a stem cell graft to a child with acute lymphoblastic leukemia. The CDR3 DNA reads as TGTGCCAGCAGCTCGGGACCAACCCAAGAGACCCAGTACTTC. Protein sequence: CASSSGPTQETQYF.